This T cell receptor (beta chain) was obtained from a study of blood T cells in healthy people across ages (dated by TCRdb to the mid-2010s). In the study overall: Template switching captured roughly one uniquely barcoded TCR beta cDNA molecule per two T cells in model experiments. The study measured age-related changes in TCR beta repertoire diversity using deep sequencing normalized with unique cDNA molecular identifiers. Donors were grouped into four age groups: young (average roughly 16 years), middle-aged (roughly 38), aged (62) and long-lived (82). To avoid experimental bias, donors of different ages were randomly spread across the sequencing lanes. Two additional independent replicas of 1 million unique cDNA reads from the same blood draw were analyzed for two donors (one aged 18 to 29 and one aged 80 or older). Paper-wide results and their limitations: Because profiling used bulk unsorted PBMCs, naive and antigen-experienced compartments could not be compared conclusively. Because donor CMV infection status was unknown, age-related changes in expanded clonotypes were potentially confounded. Compared with the aged group, the long-lived group had more naive CD4+ T cells, fewer expanded clones and increased TCR diversity, suggesting age selection. Observed TCR beta diversity per million T cells fell roughly linearly with age, and a significant reduction was already apparent by age around 44. Observed TCR beta diversity correlated strongly with the percentage of naive T cells measured by flow cytometry. Estimates of total diversity from one million sequenced T cells were regarded as lower bounds and underestimates.

CDR1 and CDR2, per the germline V gene, are SGHRS and YFSETQ. From V the trimming removes 3 bases and from J it removes 2 bases, while the gene matches leave 5 bases of the junction unaccounted for. Including the terminal cysteine and phenylalanine, the CDR3 comprises 14 residues. Just CDR3 DNA is preserved here, 42 bases in frame from base 1. To prepare the library, 5' RACE was applied. A second PCR of about 7 to 12 cycles was run with a J-beta primer mix and a sample-barcoded 5' primer. Each TCR beta cDNA molecule received a unique molecular identifier from a template-switch 5' adaptor carrying 12 random nucleotides. Each sample yielded at least 2.5 million CDR3-containing paired-end reads. The Mint cDNA synthesis kit, primed by a TRBC-specific oligonucleotide, was used to synthesize first-strand cDNA from all RNA. Following uracil-DNA glycosylase treatment, a first 18-cycle PCR with universal primers M1SS and BC2_uni_R was performed on all cDNA. The original pipeline was this. For normalization, 1 million high-quality reads were randomly selected from each sample, with every read carrying a distinct molecular identifier. Instead of being binned into consensus sequences, reads with shared molecular identifiers were discarded. MiTCR, with a Q25 quality threshold and the strictest error-elimination algorithm, was used for CDR3 identification, clonotype clustering and error correction. A nonparametric unseen species model with Euler transformation was used to estimate a lower bound on total TCR beta diversity. The public reads were reanalyzed by TCRdb: fastp trimming at Q25, MiXCR alignment, in-frame beta chains only. Rows with one shared CDR3 protein collapse into an entry with the most common genes and DNA. The V and J calls shown here were made by TCRdb, not taken from the authors' results. This sample is represented by roughly 1.9 million distinct CDR3 sequences; approximately 40% of them were singletons. The top ten constitute 23% of the sample.

Donors were a few dozen systemically healthy Caucasian individuals from Russia aged 6 to 90 years. Each donor gave approximately 9.4 milliliters of peripheral blood, drawn into EDTA-treated Vacutainer tubes. Ficoll-Paque density-gradient centrifugation was used to isolate PBMCs, with at least 6.5 million per sample. Total RNA, at least 6 micrograms per sample, was extracted from PBMCs with Trizol reagent. Naive CD45RAhigh/CD27high T cell percentages were measured by flow cytometry on a PBMC aliquot from every donor. This clonotype was observed a handful of times. Its antigen specificity is not known. Base qualities are missing; no much larger clone stands one base away.

The receptor was isolated from a human donor in good health. The chain is assembled from TRBV5-1 and TRBJ2-7, and TRBD2 matches 7 of the central bases. What was sequenced was blood. The sequenced DNA: TGCGCCAGCAGCTCCAGCGGGGAGGCCTACGAGCAGTACTTC. It translates to CASSSSGEAYEQYF.